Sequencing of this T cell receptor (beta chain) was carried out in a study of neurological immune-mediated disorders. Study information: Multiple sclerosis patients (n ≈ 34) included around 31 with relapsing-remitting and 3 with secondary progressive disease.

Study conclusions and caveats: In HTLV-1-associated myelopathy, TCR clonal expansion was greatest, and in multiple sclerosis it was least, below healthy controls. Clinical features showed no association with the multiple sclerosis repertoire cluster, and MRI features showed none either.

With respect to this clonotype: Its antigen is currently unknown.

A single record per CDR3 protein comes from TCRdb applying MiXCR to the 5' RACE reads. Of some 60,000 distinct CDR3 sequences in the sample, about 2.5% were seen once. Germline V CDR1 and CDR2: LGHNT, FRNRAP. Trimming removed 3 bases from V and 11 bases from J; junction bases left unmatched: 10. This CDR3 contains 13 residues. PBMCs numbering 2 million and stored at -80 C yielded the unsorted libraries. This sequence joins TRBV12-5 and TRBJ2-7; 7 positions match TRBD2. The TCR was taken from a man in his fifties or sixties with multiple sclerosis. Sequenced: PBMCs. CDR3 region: CASGFSGGEGKYF. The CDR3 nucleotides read TGTGCTAGTGGTTTCTCCGGCGGGGAGGGGAAGTACTTC.